This T cell receptor beta chain was obtained from a study of T cell responses to AZD1222 COVID-19 vaccine. Study summary: Whether given at about 4 or about 12 weeks, second doses were pooled. Study-wide findings and caveats: Baseline serostatus was positive in only a handful of AZD1222 recipients. Two AZD1222 administrations were followed by greater Spike-specific TCR breadth and depth. It was only after the peak T cell response that any repertoires were sampled.

In the case of this clone: Its antigen is as yet unknown.

Data came from immunoSEQ multiplex PCR; TCRdb stores just in-frame clones and leaves some out. This repertoire shows around 160,000 clones, around 90% found once; its top ten account for around 5%. Germline V lookup: CDR1 SGHDN, CDR2 FVKESK. This CDR3 spans 12 amino acids. V was shortened by 5 bases and J by 10 bases, with 14 bases between the two germline ends. The TCR originated in an adult in good health. Material: peripheral blood, obtained on day 0 of AZD1222 vaccination. The genes are TRBV14 and TRBJ1-1; TRBD1 is a possible D gene (5 bases). The CDR3 coding sequence is TGTGCCAGCAGCTTAGCAGGGCACGGAGCTTTCTTT. Translation gives CASSLAGHGAFF.